Shown below are 15 T cell receptor beta chains from a single sample sequenced in a study of blood T cell repertoires in COVID-19. Using immunoSEQ multiplex PCR, the repertoire was profiled, and TCRdb retains in-frame clones only, with some absent. The data hold around 150,000 clones, with 80% to 90% observed a single time. Sequencing used peripheral blood. These receptors were obtained from a man in his sixties or seventies with acute or convalescent COVID-19.

This sequence joins TRBV4-2 and TRBJ1-4; D gene ambiguous. Germline V CDR1 and CDR2: LGHNA, YNFKEQ. Trimming stripped 0 bases from V and 8 bases from J, with 13 bases between. The CDR3 extends over 15 amino acids. In nucleotides, the CDR3 is TGTGCCAGCAGCCAAGATCCCCGCCGGGAGGAAAAACTGTTTTTT. It specifies CASSQDPRREEKLFF.

This chain connects TRBV14 to TRBJ1-2; 9 bases align to TRBD1. The CDR3 length is 13 residues. Germline V lookup: CDR1 SGHDN, CDR2 FVKESK. V lost 4 bases and J lost 4; bases outside the gene matches: 1. This CDR3 is CASSRQGVYGYTF. The CDR3 DNA reads TGTGCCAGCAGCCGACAGGGGGTCTATGGCTACACCTTC.

This clone was observed a few times. The V call is TRBV5-4, the J call TRBJ2-1, with 8 bases identical to TRBD2. CDR1 and CDR2 (germline): SGHNT, YYREEE (reference sequence). V shed 4 bases, J shed 4 bases, and the junction held 4 bases outside the gene matches. The CDR3 has 14 residues. The CDR3 region is CASSTGLVYNEQFF. The CDR3 DNA follows: TGTGCCAGCAGCACGGGACTAGTTTACAATGAGCAGTTCTTC.

The V and J genes are TRBV19 and TRBJ1-4, with D maybe TRBD1 (6 bases). The CDR3 spans 15 residues. Trimming shortened V by 1 base and J by 3 bases, and 9 bases separated the two germline ends. Germline V gene sequence: CDR1 LNHDA, CDR2 SQIVND (reference sequence). This CDR3 reads CASSIGGQSNEKLFF. The CDR3 DNA is TGTGCCAGTAGTATAGGCGGACAGTCTAATGAAAAACTGTTTTTT.

The chain is built from TRBV28 and TRBJ2-7; TRBD2 matches at 7 bases. Germline CDR1 and CDR2: MDHEN and SYDVKM. The trim removed 10 bases at V and 2 bases at J, leaving 2 bases unmatched. The CDR3 runs 11 residues. The CDR3 sequence: CATTSAYEQYF. CDR3 sequence (DNA): TGTGCCACCACTAGCGCCTACGAGCAGTACTTC. The entire variable domain, with the rest obtained from reference TRBV28 and TRBJ2-7, is as follows: DVKVTQSSRYLVKRTGEKVFLECVQDMDHENMFWYRQDPGLGLRLIYFSYDVKMKEKGDIPEGYSVSREKKERFSLILESASTNQTSMYLCATTSAYEQYFGPGTRLTVT.

This CDR3 is CASSLSWTGNTEAFF. The CDR3 coding sequence is TGTGCCAGCAGCCTAAGTTGGACAGGGAACACTGAAGCTTTCTTT. The rearrangement uses TRBV7-8 and TRBJ1-1, with 7 bases that match TRBD1. Germline V gene lookup returns CDR1 SGHVS and CDR2 FQNEAQ. The CDR3 length is 15 residues. V dropped 5 bases and J dropped 1; count of bases not matched to a gene: 7.

V and J are TRBV3-1 (or the pseudogene TRBV3-2) and TRBJ1-4, with no clear D. The germline V gene encodes CDR1 LGHDT and CDR2 YNNKEL (reference sequence). The CDR3 runs 15 residues. The germline V and J ends were trimmed by 0 bases and 11 bases, with 16 bases remaining between them. The CDR3 nucleotides read TGTGCCAGCAGCCAAGATCGAATTGTGAGCTCTAAACTGTTTTTT. This encodes CASSQDRIVSSKLFF.

The chain couples TRBV5-3 to TRBJ2-7, with 8 bases fitting TRBD1. TRBV5-3 carries the ORF label, with uncertain function. CDR3 length: 15 residues. The ends lost 3 bases at V and 4 bases at J; junction bases unmatched: 9. The CDR3 spells CARSYPNRGDYEQYF. DNA of the CDR3: TGTGCCAGAAGCTATCCGAACAGGGGGGATTACGAGCAGTACTTC.

The rearrangement links TRBV9 to TRBJ1-1, with D perhaps TRBD1 (5 bases). CDR1 SGDLS and CDR2 YYNGEE come from the germline V gene. CDR3 length equals 13 residues. Trimming took off 3 bases at V and 3 bases at J, with 9 bases between the two ends. The CDR3 DNA reads as TGTGCCAGCAGCGCCCGACAGTACACTGAAGCTTTCTTT. This translates into CASSARQYTEAFF.

This clone was detected once. The gene calls are TRBV6-2 or TRBV6-3 and TRBJ1-1, with TRBD1 matching over 10 bases. The germline CDR1 and CDR2 sequences are MNHEY and SVGEGT. After removal of 2 bases from V and 5 bases from J, the junction contained 2 bases not matched to a gene. The length of the CDR3 is 14 residues. CDR3 nucleotide sequence: TGTGCCAGCAGTTACGCGGGACAGGGGACTGAAGCTTTCTTT. As protein: CASSYAGQGTEAFF.

The V call is TRBV28, the J call TRBJ2-5; the match to TRBD1 covers 7 bases. With V trimmed by 2 bases and J by 3 bases, 0 bases remained unmatched. The germline gives CDR1 MDHEN, CDR2 SYDVKM. The CDR3 loop spans 13 amino acids. DNA for the CDR3: TGTGCCAGCAGTTTAGACAGGGAAGAGACCCAGTACTTC. This gives the protein CASSLDREETQYF.

The V and J genes are TRBV6-6 and TRBJ2-7; TRBD2 agrees at 9 bases. Trimming took 2 bases from V and 0 from J; bases not matched to a gene: 2. This CDR3 contains 15 residues. CDR1 MNHNY and CDR2 SVGAGI come from the germline V gene (reference sequence). Here the CDR3 reads CASSYGGGASYEQYF. CDR3 nucleotides: TGTGCCAGCAGTTACGGCGGGGGGGCCTCCTACGAGCAGTACTTC.

The chain links TRBV4-2 to TRBJ2-4; a weak D match, TRBD1 (5 bases). The germline CDR1 and CDR2 sequences are LGHNA and YNFKEQ. Trimming pared 0 bases from V and 0 bases from J, leaving 9 bases between. The CDR3 consists of 16 residues. The CDR3, as DNA: TGTGCCAGCAGCCAAGAGGCAGGGCAAGCCAAAAACATTCAGTACTTC. Protein sequence: CASSQEAGQAKNIQYF.

V usage is TRBV28 and J usage is TRBJ2-7; TRBD2 is a possible D gene (5 bases). CDR3 length: 13 amino acids. The germline V gene has CDR1 MDHEN and CDR2 SYDVKM. Trimming cost V 7 bases and J 3 bases, with 13 bases left between them. The chain's CDR3 is CASNGGIHYEQYF. The CDR3 DNA reads TGTGCCAGCAACGGAGGCATCCACTACGAGCAGTACTTC. The entire variable domain, with the rest obtained from reference TRBV28 and TRBJ2-7, is as follows: DVKVTQSSRYLVKRTGEKVFLECVQDMDHENMFWYRQDPGLGLRLIYFSYDVKMKEKGDIPEGYSVSREKKERFSLILESASTNQTSMYLCASNGGIHYEQYFGPGTRLTVT.

The CDR3 DNA is TGCGCCAGCAGCCAAGATAGCGGGGCCTACCAAGAGACCCAGTACTTC. Residues: CASSQDSGAYQETQYF. The genes are TRBV4-3 and TRBJ2-5; 8 bases align to TRBD2. This CDR3 has 16 amino acids. Losses at the gene ends were 0 bases for V and 0 bases for J; bases not matched to a gene: 3. The germline CDR1 and CDR2 sequences are LGHNA and YSLEER.